This T cell receptor beta chain was captured in a study of patients and donors after allogeneic stem cell transplantation. There are 12 residues in the CDR3. The V gene lost 7 bases and the J gene lost 8 bases, with 15 bases spanning the gap. Germline V gives CDR1 SGDLS, CDR2 YYNGEE. A single record per CDR3 protein comes from TCRdb applying MiXCR to the RT-PCR reads. The sample lists about 960,000 distinct CDR3 sequences; 15% to 20% were seen once. The chain combines TRBV9 with TRBJ1-2, with D unclear. Sequenced: blood, either unsorted or a sorted T cell fraction (not recorded which). This TCR was sampled from a human donor who was either an allogeneic HSCT recipient or a stem cell or donor lymphocyte infusion donor (not recorded which). It is not recorded whose cells these are; they may come from a transplant donor. The CDR3 bases are TGTGCCAGCTTCCGCCCCGTTTGGGGCTACACCTTC. It translates to CASFRPVWGYTF.